Here is one T cell receptor (beta chain) with its context. This record comes from a study of T cell responses to AZD1222 COVID-19 vaccine. CDR1 is LGHNT, CDR2 FRNRAP, per germline. This CDR3 comprises 17 residues. V was pared by 3 bases and J by 9 bases, with 11 bases of the junction left unmatched. Produced via immunoSEQ multiplex PCR; TCRdb's table is partial and in-frame only. Of around 100,000 clones listed, about 92% are singletons. This TCR was sampled from an adult in good health. The V call is TRBV12-5, the J call TRBJ1-6, with TRBD1 matching over 10 bases. The source was peripheral blood, collected on day 0 of AZD1222 vaccination. The CDR3 nucleotides read TGTGCTAGTGGTTTCTACACCGGGACAGGGGTAAGTTCACCCCTCCACTTT. This translates into CASGFYTGTGVSSPLHF.